Following are 32 T cell receptor beta chains from one sample sequenced in a study of T cell changes during pregnancy in multiple sclerosis (dated 2019 in TCRdb). Library generation was performed with the immunoSEQ multiplex PCR assay. Imported from immuneACCESS, the table was reduced by TCRdb to in-frame sequences with V and J called. These copies leave out some clones; in studies compared against another copy, an unresolved V gene accounts for under half, and the cause of the remainder is not known. For this sample there are over 45,000 clones; roughly nine tenths appear just once. The leading ten clones occupy roughly 1.5% of the sample. The specimen comprised peripheral blood, sampled in the first trimester of pregnancy. These receptors originate from a female donor in good health, enrolled as a control in a pregnancy study.

The chain uses TRBV30 and TRBJ2-7, with unresolved D. The CDR3 contains 11 residues. Germline CDR1 is GTSNPN and CDR2 is SVGIG (reference sequence). V lost 4 bases, J lost 4 bases, and 8 bases lay in between. CDR3 sequence (DNA): TGTGCCTGGACAGAAAATTACGAGCAGTACTTC. This codes for CAWTENYEQYF.

CDR3 amino acids: CTSSQETGRAIYEQYF. Written as DNA, the CDR3 is TGCACCAGCAGCCAAGAGACGGGCAGGGCCATCTACGAGCAGTACTTC. The chain links TRBV1 to TRBJ2-7; TRBD1, as called in the table, went unchecked against the DNA. TRBV1 is a documented pseudogene. The CDR3 is 16 amino acids.

The chain uses TRBV6-5 and TRBJ1-5; D not resolved. Germline CDR1 MNHEY, CDR2 SVGAGI. The CDR3 runs to 14 residues. Trimming stripped 2 bases from V and 3 bases from J, with 8 bases between. CDR3 sequence: CASSYEGFNQPQHF. CDR3 sequence (DNA): TGTGCCAGCAGTTACGAGGGCTTCAATCAGCCCCAGCATTTT.

Points on this clone: Additional DNA sequences in this sample encode the identical CDR3. The rearrangement joins TRBV29-1 to TRBJ1-4; D remains unclear. This CDR3 spans 12 amino acids. V lost 5 bases, J lost 4 bases, and 8 bases lay in between. CDR1 SQVTM and CDR2 ANQGSEA come from the germline V gene. CDR3 protein: CSVSRYNEKLFF. The DNA of the CDR3 is TGCAGCGTTTCCAGGTATAATGAAAAACTGTTTTTT.

The chain recombines TRBV5-5 with TRBJ2-5; 7 nucleotides agree with TRBD2. Germline trimming cut 4 bases from V and 0 bases from J; bases unmatched to any gene: 9. Germline loops: CDR1 SGHKS, CDR2 YYEKEE (reference sequence). The CDR3 spans 16 residues. CDR3 DNA: TGTGCCAGCAGCAACCGGGACTACGGGGACCAAGAGACCCAGTACTTC. This sequence encodes CASSNRDYGDQETQYF.

The rearrangement uses TRBV5-4 and TRBJ1-4; D possibly corresponds to TRBD1 (5 bases). This CDR3 is built from 14 residues. Per the germline V gene, CDR1 is SGHNT and CDR2 is YYREEE (reference sequence). Trimming removed 0 bases from V and 7 bases from J, with 10 bases in between. The chain's CDR3 is CASSLGGAGEKLFF. Here the CDR3 DNA reads TGTGCCAGCAGCTTGGGGGGCGCAGGTGAAAAACTGTTTTTT.

V usage is TRBV14 and J usage is TRBJ2-2; 12 bases line up with TRBD2. In germline, CDR1 is SGHDN, CDR2 FVKESK. Losses at the gene ends were 2 bases for V and 5 bases for J; bases not matched to a gene: 6. CDR3 length equals 17 residues. The CDR3 spells CASSQPRTSGETGELFF. For the CDR3, the DNA is TGTGCCAGCAGCCAACCAAGGACTAGCGGGGAAACCGGGGAGCTGTTTTTT.

This rearrangement joins TRBV14 to TRBJ2-2; possible D gene TRBD2, 6 bases. V lost 3 bases to trimming and J lost 0 bases, with 14 bases between them. The CDR3 contains 17 residues. The germline gives CDR1 SGHDN, CDR2 FVKESK. The CDR3 DNA follows: TGTGCCAGCAGCCACGGATTCGGAGGGCCGAACACCGGGGAGCTGTTTTTT. As protein: CASSHGFGGPNTGELFF.

V usage is TRBV7-3 and J usage is TRBJ2-5; the D gene is possibly TRBD2 (5 bases). This CDR3 region has 15 residues. Trimming left V 5 bases short and J 9 bases short, with 22 bases between. Germline CDR1 reads SGHTA; CDR2 reads FQGTGA. DNA for the CDR3: TGTGCCAGCAGCCCATCAGCCGGACTGCCCGCGGCCCAGTACTTC. Protein sequence: CASSPSAGLPAAQYF.

The rearrangement links TRBV9 to TRBJ1-2, with a possible D match to TRBD1 (6 bases). Germline loops: CDR1 SGDLS, CDR2 YYNGEE. This CDR3 has 17 amino acids. V was shortened by 4 bases and J by 0 bases, with 19 bases between the two germline ends. The CDR3: CASSPRLGGPANYGYTF. The CDR3 nucleotides read TGTGCCAGCAGCCCCCGTTTGGGGGGGCCAGCTAACTATGGCTACACCTTC.

The chain employs TRBV20-1 and TRBJ1-1; 7 nucleotides match TRBD1. The ends lost 5 bases at V and 7 bases at J; junction bases unmatched: 4. Germline V gene lookup returns CDR1 DFQATT and CDR2 SNEGSKA (reference sequence). The CDR3 is made up of 11 amino acids. The CDR3 region is CSAERDSEAFF. Written as DNA, the CDR3 is TGCAGTGCTGAAAGGGACAGTGAAGCTTTCTTT.

The gene calls are TRBV2 and TRBJ2-5, with 7 bases fitting TRBD2. Germline loops: CDR1 SNHLY, CDR2 FYNNEI. With V trimmed by 5 bases and J by 4 bases, 13 bases remained unmatched. CDR3 length: 16 residues. CDR3 bases: TGTGCCAGCAGTCCCCTGCGGGAGACGGAGGGAGAGACCCAGTACTTC. Its translation is CASSPLRETEGETQYF. The full variable domain, rest sourced from reference TRBV2 and TRBJ2-5, is EPEVTQTPSHQVTQMGQEVILRCVPISNHLYFYWYRQILGQKVEFLVSFYNNEISEKSEIFDDQFSVERPDGSNFTLKIRSTKLEDSAMYFCASSPLRETEGETQYFGPGTRLLVL.

The chain uses TRBV18 and TRBJ2-7; D possibly corresponds to TRBD1 (6 bases). CDR1 KGHSH and CDR2 LQKENI come from the germline V gene. The germline V and J ends were trimmed by 10 bases and 2 bases, with 27 bases remaining between them. This CDR3 is built from 17 residues. CDR3 DNA sequence: TGTGCCACCGATGCATACGAGGACAGCCGGCCCCCCTACGAGCAGTACTTC. Protein product: CATDAYEDSRPPYEQYF.

The chain combines TRBV19 with TRBJ1-2, with TRBD1 matching 9 bases. V was pared by 4 bases and J by 8 bases, with 11 bases of the junction left unmatched. Germline V lookup: CDR1 LNHDA, CDR2 SQIVND (reference sequence). This CDR3 comprises 15 residues. The CDR3 reads CASSTLRDREIGYTF. CDR3 bases: TGTGCCAGTAGTACCCTCAGGGACAGGGAAATCGGCTACACCTTC.

The chain has TRBV5-4 and TRBJ2-1; TRBD1 is a possible D gene (6 bases). Germline V gene lookup returns CDR1 SGHNT and CDR2 YYREEE (reference sequence). V was cut by 0 bases and J by 2 bases, with 9 bases left in between. There are 15 residues in the CDR3. The CDR3 coding sequence is TGTGCCAGCAGCTTGGCAGGGGTCCCCTACAATGAGCAGTTCTTC. Protein sequence: CASSLAGVPYNEQFF.

This clone ranks as medium-sized (0.01 to 0.1%). The chain uses TRBV19 and TRBJ2-3; 10 bases align to TRBD2. V lost 9 bases, J lost 5 bases, and 2 bases stayed unmatched. The CDR3 totals 12 residues. Germline V gene sequence: CDR1 LNHDA, CDR2 SQIVND (reference sequence). Here the CDR3 DNA reads TGTGCCAGCAGACTAGCGGGAGATACGCAGTATTTT. Encoded protein: CASRLAGDTQYF.

J is TRBJ1-4 and V is TRBV28; possible D gene TRBD1, 5 bases. Germline assignment: CDR1 MDHEN and CDR2 SYDVKM. Trimming shortened V by 5 bases and J by 7 bases, and 17 bases separated the two germline ends. The CDR3 is made up of 15 amino acids. The CDR3 reads CASSIRAGRGEKLFF. The CDR3 DNA reads TGTGCCAGCAGTATCCGGGCAGGGCGTGGTGAAAAACTGTTTTTT.

Here the CDR3 DNA reads TGCAGTGCGAGGATCTACGAGCAGTACTTC. Residues: CSARIYEQYF. The chain employs TRBV20-1 and TRBJ2-7; D gene uncertain. The CDR3 sequence is 10 residues long. The germline V gene encodes CDR1 DFQATT and CDR2 SNEGSKA (reference sequence). Trimming shortened V by 6 bases and J by 3 bases, and 6 bases separated the two germline ends.

The CDR3 bases are TGTGCCAGCAGTGCCCCGGGGCAGCCCCAGCATTTT. Amino acid sequence: CASSAPGQPQHF. This chain joins TRBV28 and TRBJ1-5; D gene unclear. The CDR3 has 12 amino acids. Germline loops: CDR1 MDHEN, CDR2 SYDVKM. V was clipped by 5 bases and J by 7 bases, with 9 bases between them.

V gene TRBV6-1 combines with J gene TRBJ2-7, with D possibly being TRBD2 (6 bases). Germline lookup yields CDR1 MNHNS and CDR2 SASEGT. This CDR3 spans 14 amino acids. Trimming cost V 5 bases and J 0 bases, with 11 bases left between them. Written as DNA, the CDR3 is TGTGCCAGCAGTCGGGACGGGAGCTCCTACGAGCAGTACTTC. It yields the protein CASSRDGSSYEQYF.

The chain is built from TRBV5-1 and TRBJ2-2, with 8 bases fitting TRBD1. V shed 0 bases and J 6 bases; nucleotides not matched to a gene: 4. CDR1 is SGHRS, CDR2 YFSETQ, per germline. There are 15 residues in the CDR3. DNA of the CDR3: TGCGCCAGCAGCTTGGGGACAGGGTCGGCCGGGGAGCTGTTTTTT. This sequence encodes CASSLGTGSAGELFF.

J is TRBJ1-4 and V is TRBV18; 9 positions agree with TRBD1. The germline V gene encodes CDR1 KGHSH and CDR2 LQKENI. J was trimmed by 5 bases and V by 6 bases; bases with no gene match: 7. There are 15 residues in the CDR3. Here the CDR3 DNA reads TGTGCCAGCTCTGAACAGGGGGCGGAGAATGAAAAACTGTTTTTT. This gives the protein CASSEQGAENEKLFF.

The CDR3 sequence is CASSGQGPSGNTIYF. The CDR3 DNA follows: TGTGCCAGCAGCGGCCAGGGTCCCTCTGGAAACACCATATATTTT. The J gene is TRBJ1-3, the V gene TRBV7-8; D possibly corresponds to TRBD1 (5 bases). V was trimmed by 5 bases and J by 0 bases, leaving 11 bases between them. This CDR3 region has 15 residues. The germline gives CDR1 SGHVS, CDR2 FQNEAQ.

The chain is built from TRBV6-7 and TRBJ2-6; 14 bases agree with TRBD2. TRBV6-7 is flagged as an ORF with uncertain function. The CDR3 totals 19 residues. V trimming: 0 bases; J trimming: 1 base; junction bases outside the gene matches: 2. The CDR3 coding sequence is TGTGCCAGCAGTTACTCGACTAGCGGGGGGGGGTCTGGGGCCAACGTCCTGACTTTC. Its protein is CASSYSTSGGGSGANVLTF.

The chain carries TRBV11-3 and TRBJ2-1; perhaps TRBD1 as D (5 bases). V lost 5 bases and J 6 bases, leaving 14 bases between the germline ends. In germline, CDR1 is SGHNT, CDR2 YENEEA. This CDR3 contains 14 residues. Here the CDR3 reads CASSPGPSINEQFF. Written as DNA, the CDR3 is TGTGCCAGCAGCCCAGGGCCGAGTATCAATGAGCAGTTCTTC.

This rearrangement joins TRBV5-1 to TRBJ2-3; the D is unclear. From germline, CDR1 is SGHRS and CDR2 YFSETQ. Trimming took off 4 bases at V and 4 bases at J, with 13 bases between the two ends. There are 14 residues in the CDR3. The CDR3 bases are TGCGCCAGCAGCGTTCTAGGTCCCCCAGATACGCAGTATTTT. Translated: CASSVLGPPDTQYF.

The chain's CDR3 is CAITRDRVETINYGYTF. CDR3 in DNA: TGTGCCATCACCCGGGACAGGGTCGAAACCATTAACTATGGCTACACCTTC. The V and J genes are TRBV10-3 and TRBJ1-2; 9 nucleotides align to TRBD1. The V gene's germline CDR1 is ENHRY and CDR2 SYGVKD. The V segment lost 7 bases and the J segment 1 base; nucleotides outside the gene matches: 13. This CDR3 is 17 amino acids long.

The chain is built from TRBV19 and TRBJ2-1, with 9 bases matching TRBD1. CDR1 and CDR2 from the germline V gene are LNHDA and SQIVND (reference sequence). Germline trimming cut 7 bases from V and 9 bases from J; bases unmatched to any gene: 10. The CDR3 loop spans 14 amino acids. CDR3 amino acids: CASTDRGGQGEQFF. As DNA, the CDR3 is TGTGCCAGTACCGACAGGGGGGGACAGGGTGAGCAGTTCTTC.

This clone was counted between two and nine times. The rearrangement uses TRBV12-5 and TRBJ1-5, with TRBD1 matching 8 bases. V was pared by 4 bases and J by 6 bases, with 2 bases of the junction left unmatched. Germline CDR1 and CDR2: LGHNT and FRNRAP. The CDR3 is 13 residues long. As DNA, the CDR3 is TGTGCTAGTGGTTCCAGGGGGCGTCAGCCCCAGCATTTT. The encoded protein is CASGSRGRQPQHF.

The J gene is TRBJ2-5, the V gene TRBV11-2; the match to TRBD2 covers 8 bases. Germline CDR1 reads SGHAT; CDR2 reads FQNNGV. V shed 4 bases and J 3 bases; nucleotides not matched to a gene: 10. This CDR3 is 16 amino acids long. The CDR3 DNA follows: TGTGCCAGCAGCTGGGGAACGGGGGGGTTCAAAGAGACCCAGTACTTC. The encoded protein is CASSWGTGGFKETQYF. The entire variable domain, with the rest obtained from reference TRBV11-2 and TRBJ2-5, is as follows: EAGVAQSPRYKIIEKRQSVAFWCNPISGHATLYWYQQILGQGPKLLIQFQNNGVVDDSQLPKDRFSAERLKGVDSTLKIQPAKLEDSAVYLCASSWGTGGFKETQYFGPGTRLLVL.

The V call is TRBV6-5, the J call TRBJ1-2, with D unclear. The V gene's germline CDR1 is MNHEY and CDR2 SVGAGI. This CDR3 is built from 15 residues. Deletions cut 2 bases from V and 3 bases from J, with 13 bases between. CDR3 sequence (DNA): TGTGCCAGCAGTTACCATGCAGGATGGGACTATGGCTACACCTTC. This gives the protein CASSYHAGWDYGYTF.

In DNA, the CDR3 is TGTGCCAGCAGCTTACGTACTAGCGGGACATACAATGAGCAGTTCTTC. Its translation is CASSLRTSGTYNEQFF. This rearrangement joins TRBV7-8 to TRBJ2-1; 10 bases are shared with TRBD2. CDR1 SGHVS and CDR2 FQNEAQ come from the germline V gene. The CDR3 has 16 residues. V trimming: 2 bases; J trimming: 4 bases; junction bases outside the gene matches: 5.